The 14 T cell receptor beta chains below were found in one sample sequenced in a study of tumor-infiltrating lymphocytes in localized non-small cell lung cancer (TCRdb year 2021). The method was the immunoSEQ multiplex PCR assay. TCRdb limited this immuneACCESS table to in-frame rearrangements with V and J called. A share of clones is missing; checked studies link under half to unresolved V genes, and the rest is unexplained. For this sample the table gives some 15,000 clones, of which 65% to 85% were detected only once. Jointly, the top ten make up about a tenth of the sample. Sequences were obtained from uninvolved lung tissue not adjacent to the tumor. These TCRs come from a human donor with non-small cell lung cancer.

The DNA for the CDR3 is TGTGCCACCAGCAGAGATCGGGACACGGGGGTTAGGGAAAAACTGTTTTTT. It codes for CATSRDRDTGVREKLFF. The V gene is TRBV15, the J gene TRBJ1-4; weak D call: TRBD1 (6 bases). The V gene's germline CDR1 is LNHNV and CDR2 YYDKDF (reference sequence). V lost 0 bases to trimming and J lost 8 bases, with 19 bases between them. The CDR3 length is 17 residues.

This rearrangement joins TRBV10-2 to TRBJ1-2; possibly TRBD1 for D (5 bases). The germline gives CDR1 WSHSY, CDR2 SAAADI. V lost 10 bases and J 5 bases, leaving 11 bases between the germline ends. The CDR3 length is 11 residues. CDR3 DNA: TGCGCCACCGGGACGGCGTATGGCTACACCTTC. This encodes CATGTAYGYTF.

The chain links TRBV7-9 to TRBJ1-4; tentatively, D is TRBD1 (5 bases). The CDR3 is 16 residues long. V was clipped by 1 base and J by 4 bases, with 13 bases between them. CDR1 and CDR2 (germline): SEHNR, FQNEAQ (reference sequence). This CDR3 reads CASSLGRGRGNEKLFF. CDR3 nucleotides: TGTGCCAGCAGCTTAGGAAGGGGCCGGGGTAATGAAAAACTGTTTTTT.

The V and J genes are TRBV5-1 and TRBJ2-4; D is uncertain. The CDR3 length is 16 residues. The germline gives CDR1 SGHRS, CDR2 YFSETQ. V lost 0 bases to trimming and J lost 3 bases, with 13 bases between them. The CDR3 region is CASSLDGFRGKNIQYF. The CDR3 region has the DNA TGCGCCAGCAGCTTGGATGGGTTCCGAGGCAAAAACATTCAGTACTTC.

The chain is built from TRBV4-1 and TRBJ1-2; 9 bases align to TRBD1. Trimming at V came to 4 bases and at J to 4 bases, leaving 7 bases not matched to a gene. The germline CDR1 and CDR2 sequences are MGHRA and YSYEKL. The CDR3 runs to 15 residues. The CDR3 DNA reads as TGCGCCAGCAGCCTGGGACAGGGAAGTGCCTATGGCTACACCTTC. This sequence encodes CASSLGQGSAYGYTF.

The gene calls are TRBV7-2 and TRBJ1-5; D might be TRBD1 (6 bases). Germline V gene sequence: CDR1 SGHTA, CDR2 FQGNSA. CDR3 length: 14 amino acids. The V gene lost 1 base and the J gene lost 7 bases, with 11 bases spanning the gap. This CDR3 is CASSLDTGSQPQHF. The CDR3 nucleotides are TGTGCCAGCAGCTTAGATACAGGGAGCCAGCCCCAGCATTTT.

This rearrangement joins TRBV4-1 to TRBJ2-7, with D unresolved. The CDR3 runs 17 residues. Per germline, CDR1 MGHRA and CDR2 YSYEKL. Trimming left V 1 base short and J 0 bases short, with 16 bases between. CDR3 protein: CASSQVVVADSSYEQYF. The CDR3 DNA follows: TGCGCCAGCAGCCAAGTGGTGGTGGCAGATAGCTCCTACGAGCAGTACTTC.

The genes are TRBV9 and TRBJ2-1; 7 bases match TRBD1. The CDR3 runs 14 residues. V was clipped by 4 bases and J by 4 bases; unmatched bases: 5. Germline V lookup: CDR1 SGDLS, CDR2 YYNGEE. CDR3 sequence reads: CASSTRDSYNEQFF. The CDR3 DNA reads TGTGCCAGCAGCACCCGGGACAGTTACAATGAGCAGTTCTTC.

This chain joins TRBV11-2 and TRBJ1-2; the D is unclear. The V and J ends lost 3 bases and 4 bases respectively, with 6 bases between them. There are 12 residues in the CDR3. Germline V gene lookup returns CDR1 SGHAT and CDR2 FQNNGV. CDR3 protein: CASSFGTYGYTF. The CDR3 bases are TGTGCCAGCAGCTTTGGAACCTATGGCTACACCTTC.

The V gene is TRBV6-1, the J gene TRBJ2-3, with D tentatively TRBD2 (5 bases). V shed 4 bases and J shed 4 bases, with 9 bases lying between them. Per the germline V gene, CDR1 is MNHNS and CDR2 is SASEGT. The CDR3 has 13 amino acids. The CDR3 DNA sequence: TGTGCCAGCAGTGCGACTATTTCAGATACGCAGTATTTT. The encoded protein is CASSATISDTQYF.

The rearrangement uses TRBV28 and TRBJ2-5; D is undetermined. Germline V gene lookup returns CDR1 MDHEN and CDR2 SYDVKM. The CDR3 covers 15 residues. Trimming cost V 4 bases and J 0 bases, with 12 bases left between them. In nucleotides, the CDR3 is TGTGCCAGCAGTTCCCTTTTGGGGAACCAAGAGACCCAGTACTTC. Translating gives CASSSLLGNQETQYF.

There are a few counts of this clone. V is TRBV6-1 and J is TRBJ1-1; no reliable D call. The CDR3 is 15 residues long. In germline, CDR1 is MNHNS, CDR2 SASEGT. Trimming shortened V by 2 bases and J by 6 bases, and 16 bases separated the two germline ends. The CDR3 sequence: CASSEFEVNLPEAFF. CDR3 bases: TGTGCCAGCAGTGAATTTGAGGTGAACCTTCCTGAAGCTTTCTTT.

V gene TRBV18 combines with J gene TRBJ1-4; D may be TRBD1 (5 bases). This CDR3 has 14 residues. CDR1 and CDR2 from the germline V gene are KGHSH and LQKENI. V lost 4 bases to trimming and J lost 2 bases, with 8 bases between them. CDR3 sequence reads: CASSQGSTNEKLFF. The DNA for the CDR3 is TGTGCCAGCTCACAGGGGTCTACTAATGAAAAACTGTTTTTT.

The CDR3 nucleotides read TGTGCCAGTAGTATATCGACAGGGGGCTACGAGCAGTACTTC. Translated, it gives CASSISTGGYEQYF. This chain uses TRBV19 with TRBJ2-7, with 9 bases aligning to TRBD1. The germline gives CDR1 LNHDA, CDR2 SQIVND (reference sequence). The CDR3 has 14 residues. Losses at the gene ends were 2 bases for V and 3 bases for J; bases not matched to a gene: 2.